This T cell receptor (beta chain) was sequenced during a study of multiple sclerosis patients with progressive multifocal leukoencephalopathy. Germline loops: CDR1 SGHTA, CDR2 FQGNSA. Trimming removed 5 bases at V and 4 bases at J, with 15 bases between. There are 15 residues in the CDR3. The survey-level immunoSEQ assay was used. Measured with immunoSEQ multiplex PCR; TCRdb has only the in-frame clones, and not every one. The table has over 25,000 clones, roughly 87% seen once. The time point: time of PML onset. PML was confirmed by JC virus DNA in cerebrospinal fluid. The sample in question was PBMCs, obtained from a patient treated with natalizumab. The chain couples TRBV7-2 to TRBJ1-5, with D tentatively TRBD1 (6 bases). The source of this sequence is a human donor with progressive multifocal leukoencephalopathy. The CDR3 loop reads CASSAQQGGNQPQHF. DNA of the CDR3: TGTGCCAGCAGCGCCCAACAGGGTGGAAATCAGCCCCAGCATTTT.